This TCR beta chain was recovered during a study of type 1 regulatory T cells. Overall study: T-allo10 is a Tr1-enriched, alloantigen-specific CD4 T cell product made in vitro.

Points on this clonotype: The antigen is undetermined.

TCRdb re-analysed the reads in MiXCR, keeping a single row per CDR3 protein. The sample gives tens of thousands of distinct CDR3 sequences, 12% of which show up once; over 7.5% is in the top ten. The length of the CDR3 is 13 residues. V was pared by 5 bases and J by 5 bases, with 6 bases of the junction left unmatched. Germline V CDR1 and CDR2: MNHEY, SVGAGI. Sample: cultured non-Tr1 T cells, either the whole culture or a sorted T cell fraction (not recorded which). This receptor was identified in a human donor in good health. This sequence joins TRBV6-5 and TRBJ2-7; 7 positions match TRBD1. The CDR3 loop reads CASSLDRAHEQYF. CDR3 coding DNA: TGTGCCAGCAGTCTTGACAGGGCCCACGAGCAGTACTTC.